One sample yielded the 17 T cell receptor beta chains listed below, sequenced in a study of cytomegalovirus exposure and HLA in healthy donors. Assay: immunoSEQ multiplex PCR; the TCRdb copy retains only in-frame clones and omits some. Here the sample spans around 230,000 clones, approximately 86% being singletons. Sequencing was done on a sample of PBMCs. These TCRs come from a woman aged 25 to 39 in good health and CMV-seropositive.

The V and J genes are TRBV2 and TRBJ2-1; TRBD2 matches at 7 bases. J was trimmed by 16 bases and V by 6 bases; bases with no gene match: 12. The CDR3 extends over 12 amino acids. Germline CDR1 reads SNHLY; CDR2 reads FYNNEI. The CDR3 sequence: CASRVPGLEEFF. DNA of the CDR3: TGTGCCAGCAGGGTCCCCGGACTAGAAGAATTCTTC. The entire variable domain, with the rest obtained from reference TRBV2 and TRBJ2-1, is as follows: EPEVTQTPSHQVTQMGQEVILRCVPISNHLYFYWYRQILGQKVEFLVSFYNNEISEKSEIFDDQFSVERPDGSNFTLKIRSTKLEDSAMYFCASRVPGLEEFFGPGTRLTVL.

The V and J genes are TRBV14 and TRBJ2-2; TRBD1 is a possible D gene (5 bases). The CDR3 totals 18 residues. Per the germline V gene, CDR1 is SGHDN and CDR2 is FVKESK. V lost 0 bases to trimming and J lost 5 bases, with 19 bases between them. The CDR3 here is CASSQDQRAGSVTGELFF. CDR3 coding DNA: TGTGCCAGCAGCCAAGATCAAAGGGCAGGGTCGGTAACCGGGGAGCTGTTTTTT. Full variable domain (rest looked up from reference TRBV14 and TRBJ2-2): EAGVTQFPSHSVIEKGQTVTLRCDPISGHDNLYWYRRVMGKEIKFLLHFVKESKQDESGMPNNRFLAERTGGTYSTLKVQPAELEDSGVYFCASSQDQRAGSVTGELFFGEGSRLTVL.

The CDR3: CASSLGDRTETQYF. In DNA form, the CDR3 reads TGCGCCAGCAGCCTGGGGGACAGGACAGAGACCCAGTACTTC. This sequence joins TRBV5-1 and TRBJ2-5, with TRBD1 matching 8 bases. The CDR3 consists of 14 residues. Germline CDR1 is SGHRS and CDR2 is YFSETQ. The ends lost 4 bases at V and 4 bases at J; junction bases unmatched: 6.

This clone was detected a few times. The chain carries TRBV5-5 and TRBJ1-3; 7 bases agree with TRBD1. There are 14 residues in the CDR3. From germline, CDR1 is SGHKS and CDR2 YYEKEE (reference sequence). V lost 4 bases to trimming and J lost 7 bases; unmatched junction nucleotides: 8. CDR3 sequence: CASSIQGMQNTIYF. As DNA, the CDR3 is TGTGCCAGCAGCATACAGGGGATGCAGAACACCATATATTTT.

The genes are TRBV21-1 and TRBJ2-3; the table's D call TRBD2 went unverified against the DNA. TRBV21-1 is given as a pseudogene. This CDR3 spans 14 amino acids. CDR3 coding DNA: TGTGCCAGCAGCAAACACCTAGGTGGGGATACGCAGTATTTT. Translating gives CASSKHLGGDTQYF.

This clone was observed once. The genes are TRBV28 and TRBJ2-3; 9 bases are shared with TRBD2. This CDR3 contains 17 residues. CDR1 is MDHEN and CDR2 is SYDVKM in the germline V gene. V lost 7 bases and J lost 4; bases outside the gene matches: 15. The CDR3 loop reads CASTTAGGLWGADTQYF. The CDR3, as DNA: TGTGCCAGCACCACCGCGGGGGGGTTATGGGGCGCAGATACGCAGTATTTT.

This chain uses TRBV27 with TRBJ2-7; D is perhaps TRBD1 (6 bases). Germline V gene sequence: CDR1 MNHEY, CDR2 SMNVEV (reference sequence). The ends were cut back, 3 bases at V and 3 bases at J, with 12 bases in the middle. This CDR3 contains 14 residues. CDR3: CASSLYRDSYEQYF. The CDR3 DNA sequence: TGTGCCAGCAGTTTGTACAGGGATAGCTACGAGCAGTACTTC.

V is TRBV19 and J is TRBJ2-1, with D possibly matching TRBD2 (6 bases). The germline CDR1 and CDR2 sequences are LNHDA and SQIVND (reference sequence). This CDR3 comprises 16 residues. Trimming stripped 4 bases from V and 4 bases from J, with 17 bases between. The CDR3 is CASSSVGAGPYNEQFF. The CDR3 region has the DNA TGTGCCAGTAGTAGCGTCGGGGCGGGGCCTTACAATGAGCAGTTCTTC. Variable domain in full (rest from reference TRBV19 and TRBJ2-1): DGGITQSPKYLFRKEGQNVTLSCEQNLNHDAMYWYRQDPGQGLRLIYYSQIVNDFQKGDIAEGYSVSREKKESFPLTVTSAQKNPTAFYLCASSSVGAGPYNEQFFGPGTRLTVL.

This clone was observed a single time. J is TRBJ2-2 and V is TRBV6-5; no clear D gene. Looked up from germline, CDR1 is MNHEY and CDR2 is SVGAGI. The CDR3 sequence is 13 residues long. V lost 4 bases to trimming and J lost 6 bases, with 9 bases between them. The CDR3 region is CASSLLPAGELFF. The CDR3 DNA follows: TGTGCCAGCAGTTTACTCCCCGCCGGGGAGCTGTTTTTT.

This clone was found a few times. V usage is TRBV15 and J usage is TRBJ1-5; a possible D gene is TRBD1 (5 bases). The CDR3 sequence is 14 residues long. CDR1 is LNHNV and CDR2 is YYDKDF in the germline V gene (reference sequence). V gave up 0 bases and J gave up 7 bases, with 10 bases separating them. CDR3 coding DNA: TGTGCCACCAGCAGAGAAACGACAGTGCAGCCCCAGCATTTT. Amino acids: CATSRETTVQPQHF. Variable domain in full (rest from reference TRBV15 and TRBJ1-5): DAMVIQNPRYQVTQFGKPVTLSCSQTLNHNVMYWYQQKSSQAPKLLFHYYDKDFNNEADTPDNFQSRRPNTSFCFLDIRSPGLGDTAMYLCATSRETTVQPQHFGDGTRLSIL.

The CDR3: CASSLAAGDTGELFF. CDR3 bases: TGCGCCAGCAGCTTGGCCGCAGGGGACACCGGGGAGCTGTTTTTT. The chain couples TRBV5-1 to TRBJ2-2; possibly TRBD1 for D (6 bases). The CDR3 covers 15 residues. CDR1 SGHRS and CDR2 YFSETQ come from the germline V gene. Trimming removed 0 bases at V and 3 bases at J, with 9 bases between.

This rearrangement joins TRBV7-6 to TRBJ2-7; 8 nucleotides align to TRBD1. V lost 4 bases, J lost 0 bases, and 8 bases stayed unmatched. The CDR3 is 16 amino acids. The germline gives CDR1 SGHVS, CDR2 FNYEAQ. The CDR3 coding sequence is TGTGCCAGCAGCTCCGACAGGGGCGCTAGCTCCTACGAGCAGTACTTC. Encoded protein: CASSSDRGASSYEQYF.

The chain uses TRBV7-9 and TRBJ1-4, with 7 positions matching TRBD1. CDR3 length equals 15 residues. Germline V gives CDR1 SEHNR, CDR2 FQNEAQ (reference sequence). Unmatched junction bases numbered 7, after V lost 4 bases and J lost 5 bases. In DNA form, the CDR3 reads TGTGCCAGCAGCTCAGAAGGGGGCGTGAATGAAAAACTGTTTTTT. Translation: CASSSEGGVNEKLFF.

The V and J genes are TRBV6-1 and TRBJ1-5; D perhaps matches TRBD1 (5 bases). CDR1 and CDR2 from the germline V gene are MNHNS and SASEGT. The CDR3 length is 16 residues. Trimming removed 3 bases at V and 4 bases at J, with 16 bases between. CDR3 sequence reads: CASSEIMGQFNQPQHF. Here the CDR3 DNA reads TGTGCCAGCAGTGAGATAATGGGGCAGTTTAATCAGCCCCAGCATTTT.

The chain has TRBV7-9 and TRBJ1-1; D gene ambiguous. This CDR3 region has 12 residues. Germline loops: CDR1 SEHNR, CDR2 FQNEAQ (reference sequence). With 2 bases removed from V and 9 bases from J, the gap between germline ends came to 10 bases. CDR3 residues: CASSLWQAKAFF. The CDR3 DNA sequence: TGTGCCAGCAGCTTATGGCAGGCTAAAGCTTTCTTT.

This chain links TRBV5-4 with TRBJ1-1; 9 bases match TRBD1. The germline gives CDR1 SGHNT, CDR2 YYREEE (reference sequence). V lost 3 bases to trimming and J lost 8 bases; unmatched junction nucleotides: 11. CDR3 length equals 15 residues. This CDR3 is CASSSPTGTGIEAFF. The CDR3 DNA sequence: TGTGCCAGCAGCTCCCCAACCGGGACAGGGATCGAAGCTTTCTTT.

This chain links TRBV19 with TRBJ1-2; D not resolved. Trimming left V 3 bases short and J 4 bases short, with 12 bases between. Germline lookup yields CDR1 LNHDA and CDR2 SQIVND (reference sequence). CDR3 size: 14 residues. This CDR3 reads CASSIDHSGYGYTF. For the CDR3, the DNA is TGTGCCAGTAGTATTGATCACAGCGGCTATGGCTACACCTTC.